The 21 T cell receptor beta chains listed next were all sequenced from one sample in a study of blood T cell repertoires in COVID-19. Assay: immunoSEQ multiplex PCR; the TCRdb copy retains only in-frame clones and omits some. The sample has some 140,000 clones; about 76% are singletons. The specimen sequenced was peripheral blood. The receptors derive from an elderly man with acute or convalescent COVID-19.

This chain joins TRBV6-1 and TRBJ1-2, with 8 bases lining up with TRBD1. V dropped 6 bases and J dropped 7; count of bases not matched to a gene: 7. CDR3 length: 13 residues. Germline V gives CDR1 MNHNS, CDR2 SASEGT. The CDR3 sequence is CASRPGTGPGYTF. The CDR3 region has the DNA TGTGCCAGCAGACCCGGGACAGGTCCTGGCTACACCTTC.

The CDR3 DNA is TGTGCCAGCTCACTTTACGGGGGGCACACGAACACCGGGGAGCTGTTTTTT. Translating it yields CASSLYGGHTNTGELFF. The chain carries TRBV18 and TRBJ2-2, with D possibly matching TRBD2 (7 bases). The CDR3 extends over 17 amino acids. The V end was cut by 4 bases, the J end by 0 bases, with 15 bases between. Germline V CDR1 and CDR2: KGHSH, LQKENI.

This clone was recorded many times. The V call is TRBV28, the J call TRBJ1-2, with D maybe TRBD1 (6 bases). Trimming removed 1 base at V and 5 bases at J, with 11 bases between. Germline V gene data show CDR1 as MDHEN and CDR2 as SYDVKM. The CDR3 runs to 14 residues. The chain's CDR3 is CASSLYGTQYGYTF. DNA for the CDR3: TGTGCCAGCAGTTTATACGGGACACAGTATGGCTACACCTTC.

The chain links TRBV5-1 to TRBJ1-2, with 7 bases lining up with TRBD1. CDR1 is SGHRS, CDR2 YFSETQ, per germline. The CDR3 runs 15 residues. J lost 0 bases, V lost 4 bases, and 6 bases had no gene match. CDR3 DNA: TGCGCCAGCAGCCCGGGGGACAGCACTAACTATGGCTACACCTTC. Protein sequence: CASSPGDSTNYGYTF.

The rearrangement uses TRBV20-1 and TRBJ2-5, with D maybe TRBD1 (5 bases). Germline V gives CDR1 DFQATT, CDR2 SNEGSKA (reference sequence). The CDR3 is made up of 11 amino acids. The V and J ends lost 6 bases and 7 bases respectively, with 12 bases between them. The CDR3 loop reads CSALSRGTQYF. The DNA for the CDR3 is TGCAGTGCCCTTTCTAGGGGGACCCAGTACTTC.

This clone has a single count. The chain recombines TRBV7-8 with TRBJ1-2, with 8 bases identical to TRBD1. J was trimmed by 4 bases and V by 5 bases; bases with no gene match: 3. The CDR3 covers 13 residues. Germline-derived CDR1 and CDR2 are SGHVS and FQNEAQ. The CDR3 DNA sequence: TGTGCCAGCAGCGCTGGACAGGGCTATGGCTACACCTTC. Encoded protein: CASSAGQGYGYTF.

This clone has just a few counts. The chain joins TRBV6-2 or TRBV6-3 to TRBJ1-1; D not resolved. The ends were cut back, 3 bases at V and 6 bases at J, with 17 bases in the middle. This CDR3 is 15 amino acids long. Germline V lookup: CDR1 MNHEY, CDR2 SVGEGT. The CDR3 is CASSYTGSSGAEAFF. The CDR3 region has the DNA TGTGCCAGCAGTTATACCGGGAGCAGTGGCGCTGAAGCTTTCTTT.

The rearrangement links TRBV7-2 to TRBJ2-7; 11 bases align to TRBD1. CDR1 SGHTA and CDR2 FQGNSA come from the germline V gene. This CDR3 region has 15 residues. J was trimmed by 4 bases and V by 5 bases; bases with no gene match: 7. CDR3: CASSPGQGASYEQYF. The CDR3 nucleotides read TGTGCCAGCAGCCCCGGACAGGGGGCGTCATACGAGCAGTACTTC.

V is TRBV4-1 and J is TRBJ1-2; D unclear. Trimming removed 1 base from V and 4 bases from J, with 13 bases in between. In germline, CDR1 is MGHRA, CDR2 YSYEKL. The CDR3 length is 15 residues. The CDR3 here is CASSQGNQLSYGYTF. CDR3 in DNA: TGCGCCAGCAGCCAAGGCAACCAACTTTCCTATGGCTACACCTTC.

V and J are TRBV6-5 and TRBJ1-4; TRBD1 matches at 7 bases. Germline CDR1 MNHEY, CDR2 SVGAGI. Unmatched junction bases numbered 10, after V lost 4 bases and J lost 8 bases. This CDR3 is 15 amino acids long. CDR3 DNA sequence: TGTGCCAGCAGTTTAGGACAGGCTAAGGAAGAAAAACTGTTTTTT. Protein sequence: CASSLGQAKEEKLFF.

V gene TRBV5-1 combines with J gene TRBJ2-6, with TRBD1 as a possible D gene (6 bases). Germline loops: CDR1 SGHRS, CDR2 YFSETQ. This CDR3 spans 15 amino acids. The germline V and J ends were trimmed by 5 bases and 2 bases, with 11 bases remaining between them. CDR3 region: CASREDSPGANVLTF. The CDR3 bases are TGCGCCAGCAGGGAGGACAGTCCTGGGGCCAACGTCCTGACTTTC.

This chain connects TRBV5-6 to TRBJ1-6, with a tentative D call TRBD1 (6 bases). Germline-derived CDR1 and CDR2 are SGHDT and YYEEEE. Trimming took off 4 bases at V and 7 bases at J, with 12 bases between the two ends. CDR3 length equals 14 residues. The CDR3 DNA sequence: TGTGCCAGCAGCCTGTACAGGGACAATTCACCCCTCCACTTT. Translated: CASSLYRDNSPLHF.

The V and J genes are TRBV5-1 and TRBJ1-2; TRBD1 matches 10 bases. This CDR3 region has 15 residues. Germline CDR1 reads SGHRS; CDR2 reads YFSETQ. V lost 6 bases and J lost 1; bases outside the gene matches: 6. The CDR3 DNA sequence: TGCGCCAGCACCCAGGGACAGGGGTTTAACTATGGCTACACCTTC. Translated, it gives CASTQGQGFNYGYTF.

The chain carries TRBV7-2 and TRBJ2-1, with a possible D match to TRBD1 (6 bases). The V gene lost 5 bases and the J gene lost 3 bases, with 14 bases spanning the gap. The CDR3 sequence is 15 residues long. Looked up from germline, CDR1 is SGHTA and CDR2 is FQGNSA. In nucleotides, the CDR3 is TGTGCCAGCAGCCCGGGACAAAACTTCTACAATGAGCAGTTCTTC. It encodes CASSPGQNFYNEQFF.

The V gene is TRBV6-5, the J gene TRBJ2-7; TRBD2 aligns across 9 bases. The ends lost 6 bases at V and 4 bases at J; junction bases unmatched: 10. Germline-derived CDR1 and CDR2 are MNHEY and SVGAGI. This CDR3 has 15 amino acids. The DNA for the CDR3 is TGTGCCAGCAGCCCATCAGCGGGGGGTCTTTACGAGCAGTACTTC. Translation: CASSPSAGGLYEQYF.

The V gene is TRBV6-1, the J gene TRBJ2-5, with D possibly being TRBD1 (5 bases). From germline, CDR1 is MNHNS and CDR2 SASEGT. This CDR3 is 16 amino acids long. V was shortened by 2 bases and J by 1 base, with 14 bases between the two germline ends. As DNA, the CDR3 is TGTGCCAGCAGTGAACCCTTAGGGGCCGCCCAAGAGACCCAGTACTTC. As protein: CASSEPLGAAQETQYF.

This clone was seen more than once but under ten times. This chain links TRBV2 with TRBJ2-7, with D perhaps TRBD2 (6 bases). Per the germline V gene, CDR1 is SNHLY and CDR2 is FYNNEI. The CDR3 consists of 14 residues. With 7 bases removed from V and 4 bases from J, the gap between germline ends came to 17 bases. The CDR3 here is CASTVQGGGYEQYF. Written as DNA, the CDR3 is TGTGCCAGCACCGTCCAGGGAGGAGGGTACGAGCAGTACTTC.

J is TRBJ1-2 and V is TRBV12-3 or TRBV12-4; 8 bases match TRBD1. The CDR3 spans 13 residues. With V trimmed by 5 bases and J by 8 bases, 7 bases remained unmatched. CDR3 sequence: CASSPDREIGYTF. CDR3 in DNA: TGTGCCAGCAGTCCGGACAGGGAGATAGGCTACACCTTC.

About this clone: The junction and the germline gene differ at one end; a read error may be behind it. The V and J genes are TRBV2 and TRBJ2-5, with D perhaps matching TRBD1 (6 bases). CDR1 and CDR2 (germline): SNHLY, FYNNEI. The CDR3 totals 16 residues. CDR3 nucleotide sequence: TGTGCCAGCTCCGACAGGCGAATTCCCAACCAGGAGACCCAGTACTTC. It yields the protein CASSDRRIPNQETQYF.

This chain connects TRBV5-5 to TRBJ1-5; D gene uncertain. V was clipped by 1 base and J by 0 bases, with 5 bases between them. The length of the CDR3 is 14 residues. Looked up from germline, CDR1 is SGHKS and CDR2 is YYEKEE (reference sequence). This CDR3 is CASSLQNSNQPQHF. CDR3 nucleotides: TGTGCCAGCAGCTTGCAGAATAGCAATCAGCCCCAGCATTTT. The variable domain in full, completed from reference TRBV5-5 and TRBJ1-5, reads DAGVTQSPTHLIKTRGQQVTLRCSPISGHKSVSWYQQVLGQGPQFIFQYYEKEERGRGNFPDRFSARQFPNYSSELNVNALLLGDSALYLCASSLQNSNQPQHFGDGTRLSIL.

This chain links TRBV20-1 with TRBJ2-7; D is undetermined. V lost 0 bases and J 4 bases, leaving 4 bases between the germline ends. The CDR3 is 11 residues long. From germline, CDR1 is DFQATT and CDR2 SNEGSKA (reference sequence). CDR3 sequence (DNA): TGCAGTGCTAGAGAGTATTACGAGCAGTACTTC. It yields the protein CSAREYYEQYF.